This T cell receptor delta chain was captured in a study of gamma-delta T cells after stem cell transplantation. The CDR3 covers 17 residues. CDR1 is GEAIGNYY, CDR2 EKD, per germline. J was trimmed by 4 bases and V by 0 bases; bases with no gene match: 8. TCRdb re-called the RT-PCR reads using CATT. The sample yields approximately 1,200 delta-chain clones, more than 1.5% seen once. The sequencing input was gamma-delta T cells. The rearrangement joins TRDV2 to TRDJ1, with 12 bases lining up with TRDD3. This TCR was recovered from a human donor. It is not recorded whose cells these are; they may come from a transplant donor. The CDR3 sequence is CACDTADLGDTLDKLIF. In DNA form, the CDR3 reads TGTGCCTGTGACACCGCAGACCTGGGGGATACGCTCGATAAACTCATCTTT.